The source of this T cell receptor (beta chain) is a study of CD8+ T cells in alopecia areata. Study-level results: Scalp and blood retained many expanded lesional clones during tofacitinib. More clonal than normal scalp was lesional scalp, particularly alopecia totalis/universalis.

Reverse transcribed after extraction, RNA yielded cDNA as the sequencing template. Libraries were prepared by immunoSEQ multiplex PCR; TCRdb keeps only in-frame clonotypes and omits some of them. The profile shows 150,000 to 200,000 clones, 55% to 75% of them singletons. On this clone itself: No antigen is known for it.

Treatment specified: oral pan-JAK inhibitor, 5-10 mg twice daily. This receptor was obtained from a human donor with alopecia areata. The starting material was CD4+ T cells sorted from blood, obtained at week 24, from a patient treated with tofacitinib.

The CDR3 sequence: CASSLTGGSYNEQFF. DNA of the CDR3: TGTGCCAGCAGCCTCACAGGGGGCTCCTACAATGAGCAGTTCTTC. The V gene is TRBV7-6, the J gene TRBJ2-1; 8 bases align to TRBD1. Unmatched junction bases numbered 3, after V lost 5 bases and J lost 0 bases. This CDR3 contains 15 residues. Germline CDR1 and CDR2: SGHVS and FNYEAQ.